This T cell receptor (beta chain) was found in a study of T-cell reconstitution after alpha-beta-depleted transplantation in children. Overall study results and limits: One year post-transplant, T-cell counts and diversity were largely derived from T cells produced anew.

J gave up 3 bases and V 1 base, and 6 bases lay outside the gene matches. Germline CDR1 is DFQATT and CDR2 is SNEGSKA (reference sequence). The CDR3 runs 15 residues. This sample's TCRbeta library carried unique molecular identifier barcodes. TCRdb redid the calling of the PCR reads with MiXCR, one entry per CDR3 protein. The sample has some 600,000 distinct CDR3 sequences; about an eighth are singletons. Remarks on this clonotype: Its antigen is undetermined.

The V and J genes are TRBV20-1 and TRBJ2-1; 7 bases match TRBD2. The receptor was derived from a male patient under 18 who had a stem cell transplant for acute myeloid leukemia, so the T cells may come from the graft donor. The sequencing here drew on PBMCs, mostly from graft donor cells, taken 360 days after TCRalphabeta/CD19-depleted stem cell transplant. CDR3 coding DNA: TGCAGTGCTAGAGGGCTAGCGGTGATCTACAATGAGCAGTTCTTC. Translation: CSARGLAVIYNEQFF.